This T cell receptor beta chain appears in the sequencing data of a study of identical twins. Study observations and caveats: Excess sharing between twins was weaker in beta out-of-frame sequences. Beta clonotypes that were abundant in cord blood contained fewer insertions, a pattern absent from memory repertoires.

With respect to this clonotype: Its antigen is unidentified. At one end, the junction sequence differs from germline, possibly due to a read error.

The germline V gene has CDR1 SSHAT and CDR2 FNYEAQ (reference sequence). The CDR3 covers 16 residues. Each CDR3 protein is one row after TCRdb ran MiXCR on the 5' RACE reads. The sample comprises some 240,000 distinct CDR3 sequences, 10% to 13% of which are singletons, and 10% rests with the top ten. This chain connects TRBV7-7 to TRBJ2-1; D tentatively reads TRBD1 or TRBD2 (6 bases each). Sequencing input: memory T cells sorted from blood. The receptor's source is a man aged 50-59 years in good health. CDR3 residues: CASSRDGGSSYNEQFF. In DNA form, the CDR3 reads TGTGCTAGCAGCCGAGACGGGGGCAGCTCCTACAATGAGCAGTTCTTC.